A single T cell receptor beta chain is shown here with its context. The repertoire was sequenced with immunoSEQ multiplex PCR; TCRdb's copy has only in-frame clones and lacks some. This table holds millions of clones, 90% to 95% found once. The data derive from a study of shared clonotypes between healthy human individuals. V was cut by 2 bases and J by 1 base, with 9 bases left in between. CDR1 MNHNS and CDR2 SASEGT come from the germline V gene. The CDR3 extends over 14 amino acids. Naive CD8 cells, CD45RO-negative and positively selected for CCR7, excluded terminally differentiated effector memory CD45RA+ cells.

The chain links TRBV6-1 to TRBJ2-7; D remains unclear. The sequence was obtained from a man between 18 and 29 years old in good health. Some clones in this sample may be carry-over from other donors' samples. What was sequenced was naive CD8+ T cells from PBMCs. CDR3 nucleotide sequence: TGTGCCAGCAGTGAACTATTGATTTCCTACGAGCAGTACTTC. Amino acid sequence: CASSELLISYEQYF.